This T cell receptor beta chain was documented in a study of T cell changes during pregnancy in multiple sclerosis. This CDR3 region has 14 residues. Per germline, CDR1 SEHNR and CDR2 FQNEAQ (reference sequence). J lost 4 bases, V lost 2 bases, and 4 bases had no gene match. Using immunoSEQ multiplex PCR, the repertoire was profiled, and TCRdb retains in-frame clones only, with some absent. In the table there are roughly 69,000 clones, approximately 90% of which are singletons. The source is a female donor with multiple sclerosis, enrolled in a pregnancy study. The chain links TRBV7-9 to TRBJ2-5; TRBD1 aligns across 7 bases. The sample was peripheral blood, taken in the second trimester of pregnancy. In DNA, the CDR3 is TGTGCCAGCAGCTTACCCAGACAGGGAGAGACCCAGTACTTC. Residues: CASSLPRQGETQYF.